The rows below give T cell receptor beta chains drawn from one sample of a study of OX40 agonist ivuxolimab in advanced cancers. Some clones are missing from TCRdb's copy, which holds only in-frame ones; the method was immunoSEQ multiplex PCR. This table holds tens of thousands of clones, 80% to 90% found once. The sample consisted of CD4+ or CD8+ T cells sorted from blood, taken in a trial of the OX40 agonist ivuxolimab. These receptors were obtained from an adult with an advanced solid tumor such as melanoma, head and neck, liver or kidney cancer. Both conserved end residues are part of each CDR3.

>TRBV27|TRBJ2-7
CASSLVGTRDYEQYF
>TRBV2|TRBJ2-1
CASVLERGTYNEQFF
>TRBV6-5|TRBJ2-7
CASSYSFLLGGNEQYF
>TRBV4-1|TRBJ2-3
CASSSIGRSVMNTQYF
>TRBV19|TRBJ2-1
CASRTTGHGFF
>TRBV5-4|TRBJ2-5
CASSFGGSEETQYF
>TRBV29-1|TRBJ2-7
CSGGGGSYEQYF
>TRBV4-1|TRBJ2-2
CASSPVGGNTGELFF
>TRBV14|TRBJ2-3
CASSQVGVSTDTQYF
>TRBV10-3|TRBJ2-5
CAILGGTGTQYF
>TRBV10-3|TRBJ2-5
CAIGSSGGHQETQYF
>TRBV6-5|TRBJ1-3
CASSPGQEGNTIYF
>TRBV5-1|TRBJ1-4
CASGPGQTNEKLFF
>TRBV6-6|TRBJ1-4
CASRDYRGGEKLFF
>TRBV10-3|TRBJ1-1
CAISGSAGLNSNTEAFF
>TRBV9|TRBJ2-1
CASSDPQGAGPYNEQFF
>TRBV7-3|TRBJ1-2
CASSADGNYGYTF
>TRBV27|TRBJ1-4
CASSSRGWVEKLFF
>TRBV7-6|TRBJ1-5
CASSGIQNQPQHF
>TRBV15|TRBJ2-5
CATSRDNGGETQYF
>TRBV7-9|TRBJ2-2
CASSLARVVAGELFF
>TRBV30|TRBJ2-7
CAWNLYRARNEQYF